Each of the 25 T cell receptor beta chains below was sequenced from the same sample in a study of shared clonotypes between healthy human individuals. Libraries were prepared by immunoSEQ multiplex PCR; TCRdb keeps only in-frame clonotypes and omits some of them. The sample includes roughly 2 million clones, 90% to 97% of them seen just once. The sample consisted of naive CD4+ T cells sorted from blood. The subset here: CD45RA+ positively selected. The receptors were sampled from a man aged 18-30 years in good health.

V usage is TRBV21-1 and J usage is TRBJ2-7; the DNA was not used to check the table's D call, TRBD1. TRBV21-1 is described as a pseudogene. The CDR3 consists of 16 residues. DNA for the CDR3: TGTGCCAGCAGCAACGGGAGACAGGGGAAGGCGTACGAGCAGTACTTC. It encodes CASSNGRQGKAYEQYF.

This rearrangement joins TRBV19 to TRBJ1-1; TRBD1 might be the D (6 bases). CDR1 LNHDA and CDR2 SQIVND come from the germline V gene (reference sequence). The ends were cut back, 7 bases at V and 5 bases at J, with 20 bases in the middle. The CDR3 runs to 15 residues. CDR3 residues: CASTDQGQGRTEAFF. For the CDR3, the DNA is TGTGCCAGTACAGACCAGGGGCAGGGGAGAACTGAAGCTTTCTTT.

The chain joins TRBV18 to TRBJ1-5, with a possible D match to TRBD1 (6 bases). In germline, CDR1 is KGHSH, CDR2 LQKENI. The CDR3 contains 15 residues. Trimming cost V 2 bases and J 2 bases, with 10 bases left between them. DNA of the CDR3: TGTGCCAGCTCACCAAGGACAGCGGGCAATCAGCCCCAGCATTTT. Its protein is CASSPRTAGNQPQHF. The full variable domain, in which reference TRBV18 and TRBJ1-5 provide the parts outside the CDR3, is NAGVMQNPRHLVRRRGQEARLRCSPMKGHSHVYWYRQLPEEGLKFMVYLQKENIIDESGMPKERFSAEFPKEGPSILRIQQVVRGDSAAYFCASSPRTAGNQPQHFGDGTRLSIL.

The chain has TRBV30 and TRBJ1-5; 7 nucleotides align to TRBD1. Germline values: CDR1 GTSNPN, CDR2 SVGIG (reference sequence). The CDR3 length is 16 residues. The J segment lost 1 base and the V segment lost 2 bases, leaving 8 bases of the junction unmatched. CDR3 amino acids: CAWSRPGTASNQPQHF. The CDR3 DNA follows: TGTGCCTGGAGTCGTCCCGGGACAGCGAGCAATCAGCCCCAGCATTTT.

This sequence joins TRBV27 and TRBJ1-1, with D uncertain. The CDR3 runs 9 residues. The V and J ends lost 10 bases and 3 bases respectively, with 3 bases between them. In germline, CDR1 is MNHEY, CDR2 SMNVEV (reference sequence). CDR3 region: CATHTEAFF. The DNA for the CDR3 is TGTGCCACCCACACTGAAGCTTTCTTT.

On this clone: The sample holds other DNA sequences that translate to the same CDR3. V usage is TRBV20-1 and J usage is TRBJ1-4; D is ambiguous. Germline V gene data show CDR1 as DFQATT and CDR2 as SNEGSKA (reference sequence). V lost 5 bases, J lost 2 bases, and 3 bases lay in between. The CDR3 sequence is 11 residues long. The CDR3 spells CSAPTNEKLFF. The CDR3 DNA follows: TGCAGTGCTCCGACTAATGAAAAACTGTTTTTT.

The chain uses TRBV6-5 and TRBJ1-1; a weak D match, TRBD1 (5 bases). The length of the CDR3 is 14 residues. V lost 6 bases and J 3 bases, leaving 14 bases between the germline ends. The germline gives CDR1 MNHEY, CDR2 SVGAGI. The CDR3 region is CASSHSGGDTEAFF. DNA for the CDR3: TGTGCCAGCAGCCACTCGGGGGGGGACACTGAAGCTTTCTTT.

The chain combines TRBV7-9 with TRBJ2-7; no clear D. Germline V gene data show CDR1 as SEHNR and CDR2 as FQNEAQ (reference sequence). V gave up 7 bases and J gave up 0 bases, with 16 bases separating them. The length of the CDR3 is 15 residues. CDR3 bases: TGTGCCAGCACCCGGCTCGTCGCTAGCTCCTACGAGCAGTACTTC. Protein product: CASTRLVASSYEQYF.

This chain connects TRBV27 to TRBJ2-6; 7 bases fit TRBD1. The CDR3 runs 17 residues. Germline V CDR1 and CDR2: MNHEY, SMNVEV (reference sequence). After removal of 4 bases from V and 2 bases from J, the junction contained 8 bases not matched to a gene. The CDR3 DNA reads as TGTGCCAGCAGTTACAGGGGCCCCCAGGCTGGGGCCAACGTCCTGACTTTC. Translating gives CASSYRGPQAGANVLTF.

The V and J genes are TRBV18 and TRBJ2-1; TRBD1 agrees at 7 bases. Germline lookup yields CDR1 KGHSH and CDR2 LQKENI. The CDR3 spans 14 residues. Trimming removed 1 base from V and 12 bases from J; junction bases left unmatched: 9. The CDR3 here is CASSPRYTGDSQFF. CDR3 nucleotide sequence: TGTGCCAGCTCACCACGGTATACAGGGGATTCGCAGTTCTTC. The full variable domain, completed using reference TRBV18 and TRBJ2-1, is NAGVMQNPRHLVRRRGQEARLRCSPMKGHSHVYWYRQLPEEGLKFMVYLQKENIIDESGMPKERFSAEFPKEGPSILRIQQVVRGDSAAYFCASSPRYTGDSQFFGPGTRLTVL.

This clone has only a few counts. This chain links TRBV30 with TRBJ2-3, with 11 bases identical to TRBD2. The germline V gene has CDR1 GTSNPN and CDR2 SVGIG (reference sequence). This CDR3 has 13 residues. Losses at the gene ends were 5 bases for V and 4 bases for J; bases not matched to a gene: 2. The CDR3 loop reads CAWRLAGSDTQYF. CDR3 nucleotide sequence: TGTGCCTGGCGACTAGCGGGATCAGATACGCAGTATTTT.

V gene TRBV28 combines with J gene TRBJ2-1; possibly TRBD2 for D (5 bases). The CDR3 spans 15 residues. V lost 8 bases to trimming and J lost 2 bases, with 16 bases between them. CDR1 is MDHEN and CDR2 is SYDVKM in the germline V gene. CDR3: CASYARGQPYNEQFF. The CDR3 bases are TGTGCCAGCTACGCGAGAGGGCAACCCTACAATGAGCAGTTCTTC. Using reference TRBV28 and TRBJ2-1 for the parts outside the CDR3, the full variable domain is DVKVTQSSRYLVKRTGEKVFLECVQDMDHENMFWYRQDPGLGLRLIYFSYDVKMKEKGDIPEGYSVSREKKERFSLILESASTNQTSMYLCASYARGQPYNEQFFGPGTRLTVL.

The genes are TRBV7-9 and TRBJ2-2, with 7 bases aligning to TRBD2. This CDR3 has 15 residues. CDR1 and CDR2 from the germline V gene are SEHNR and FQNEAQ (reference sequence). Here the CDR3 reads CAFRGLAANTGELFF. In DNA form, the CDR3 reads TGTGCTTTCCGGGGTCTAGCGGCGAACACCGGGGAGCTGTTTTTT.

The genes are TRBV2 and TRBJ2-3; no clear D gene. This CDR3 is built from 14 residues. Per the germline V gene, CDR1 is SNHLY and CDR2 is FYNNEI. Trimming removed 5 bases from V and 2 bases from J, with 11 bases in between. CDR3 coding DNA: TGTGCCAGCAGTCTTTCCTGGTCCACAGATACGCAGTATTTT. Translating it yields CASSLSWSTDTQYF. Combining the CDR3 with reference TRBV2 and TRBJ2-3 gives the whole variable domain EPEVTQTPSHQVTQMGQEVILRCVPISNHLYFYWYRQILGQKVEFLVSFYNNEISEKSEIFDDQFSVERPDGSNFTLKIRSTKLEDSAMYFCASSLSWSTDTQYFGPGTRLTVL.

This clone has only a few counts. The CDR3 sequence: CASSLGQIGGWAFF. The CDR3 nucleotides read TGTGCCAGCAGCTTAGGTCAGATCGGGGGTTGGGCTTTCTTT. The chain couples TRBV7-2 to TRBJ1-1, with D possibly being TRBD1 (5 bases). Trimming removed 1 base from V and 11 bases from J, with 17 bases in between. Germline V gives CDR1 SGHTA, CDR2 FQGNSA. The CDR3 length is 14 residues. The full variable domain, completed using reference TRBV7-2 and TRBJ1-1, is GAGVSQSPSNKVTEKGKDVELRCDPISGHTALYWYRQSLGQGLEFLIYFQGNSAPDKSGLPSDRFSAERTGGSVSTLTIQRTQQEDSAVYLCASSLGQIGGWAFFGQGTRLTVV.

The chain carries TRBV4-3 and TRBJ1-4; D gene ambiguous. V lost 1 base and J lost 13, with 10 bases in between. CDR3 length equals 12 residues. Looked up from germline, CDR1 is LGHNA and CDR2 is YSLEER. Here the CDR3 reads CASSQVAGILFF. The CDR3 DNA reads TGCGCCAGCAGCCAAGTAGCGGGAATACTGTTTTTT.

The J gene is TRBJ1-1, the V gene TRBV6-5; possible D gene TRBD1, 5 bases. The CDR3 sequence is 16 residues long. Trimming shortened V by 2 bases and J by 0 bases, and 13 bases separated the two germline ends. Germline loops: CDR1 MNHEY, CDR2 SVGAGI. The DNA for the CDR3 is TGTGCCAGCAGTTACCAGAGCGGGACGTTGAACACTGAAGCTTTCTTT. This gives the protein CASSYQSGTLNTEAFF.

The CDR3 is CASSFGGTLMAYNEQFF. Written as DNA, the CDR3 is TGCGCCAGCAGCTTCGGCGGGACCTTAATGGCCTACAATGAGCAGTTCTTC. The chain recombines TRBV5-1 with TRBJ2-1, with a weak D call TRBD2 (6 bases). The CDR3 covers 17 residues. The V end was cut by 2 bases, the J end by 2 bases, with 17 bases between. Germline lookup yields CDR1 SGHRS and CDR2 YFSETQ.

The genes are TRBV7-9 and TRBJ1-6; TRBD1 is a possible D gene (6 bases). CDR1 is SEHNR and CDR2 is FQNEAQ in the germline V gene (reference sequence). With 2 bases removed from V and 14 bases from J, the gap between germline ends came to 16 bases. The CDR3 covers 14 residues. The CDR3 is CASSLRDGGSALHF. The CDR3, as DNA: TGTGCCAGCAGCTTAAGGGACGGGGGCTCGGCCCTCCACTTT. Filled out from reference TRBV7-9 and TRBJ1-6, the complete variable domain reads DTGVSQNPRHKITKRGQNVTFRCDPISEHNRLYWYRQTLGQGPEFLTYFQNEAQLEKSRLLSDRFSAERPKGSFSTLEIQRTEQGDSAMYLCASSLRDGGSALHFGNGTRLTVT.

This clone was counted only a few times. This same CDR3 is encoded by further DNA sequences in the sample. The chain is built from TRBV9 and TRBJ1-6; D is unresolved. The ends were cut back, 5 bases at V and 3 bases at J, with 3 bases in the middle. This CDR3 comprises 12 residues. Germline V lookup: CDR1 SGDLS, CDR2 YYNGEE. CDR3 in amino acids: CASSGYNSPLHF. As DNA, the CDR3 is TGTGCCAGCAGTGGCTATAATTCACCCCTCCACTTT.

This clone appeared once. This chain links TRBV7-2 with TRBJ1-5; 7 bases agree with TRBD1. CDR1 and CDR2 from the germline V gene are SGHTA and FQGNSA. Germline trimming cut 3 bases from V and 4 bases from J; bases unmatched to any gene: 9. CDR3 length: 16 residues. The CDR3 spells CASSFSGTEINQPQHF. Written as DNA, the CDR3 is TGTGCCAGCAGCTTCTCCGGGACAGAAATAAATCAGCCCCAGCATTTT.

This rearrangement joins TRBV7-2 to TRBJ1-5, with 7 bases matching TRBD1. With 1 base clipped from V and 0 bases from J, the junction kept 9 bases outside the gene matches. This CDR3 has 18 residues. The germline CDR1 and CDR2 sequences are SGHTA and FQGNSA. The CDR3 loop reads CASSLGAAGTDSNQPQHF. The CDR3 DNA is TGTGCCAGCAGCTTAGGAGCCGCAGGGACAGATAGCAATCAGCCCCAGCATTTT.

The V and J genes are TRBV5-1 and TRBJ2-3; possibly TRBD2 for D (5 bases). CDR1 and CDR2 from the germline V gene are SGHRS and YFSETQ. CDR3 length: 14 amino acids. Trimming took 0 bases from V and 4 from J, leaving 9 bases between them. The CDR3 here is CASSLALASDTQYF. CDR3 bases: TGCGCCAGCAGCTTGGCCCTAGCATCAGATACGCAGTATTTT.

The chain has TRBV28 and TRBJ2-6; D gene ambiguous. CDR3 size: 14 residues. V gave up 4 bases and J gave up 0 bases, with 4 bases separating them. CDR1 MDHEN and CDR2 SYDVKM come from the germline V gene. The CDR3 is CASSSASGANVLTF. CDR3 in DNA: TGTGCCAGCAGTTCGGCCTCTGGGGCCAACGTCCTGACTTTC.

The chain combines TRBV6-1 with TRBJ1-1; the match to TRBD1 covers 8 bases. The CDR3 length is 14 residues. The germline V gene encodes CDR1 MNHNS and CDR2 SASEGT. V dropped 0 bases and J dropped 10; count of bases not matched to a gene: 7. Here the CDR3 reads CASSEAGTGRGAFF. CDR3 nucleotide sequence: TGTGCCAGCAGTGAAGCAGGGACAGGAAGAGGAGCTTTCTTT.